This TCR beta chain emerged from a study of response to subunit inactivated influenza vaccine. Study outcomes and limitations: Authors suggested each seasonal influenza vaccination recruits few new T cells.

TCRdb ran MiXCR on the RT-PCR reads and lists one entry per CDR3 protein. This table holds 590,000 or so distinct CDR3 sequences, 12% to 15% found once. Of note for this clonotype: Its target is not known.

This sequence originates from a man aged 45-65 years who received an inactivated influenza vaccine. Material: PBMCs from blood, obtained 14 to 15 days before vaccination.

The CDR3 is CASRHRQDTDTQYF. As DNA, the CDR3 is TGTGCCAGCAGACATAGACAAGACACAGATACGCAGTATTTT. The V call is TRBV7-6, the J call TRBJ2-3; no firm D call. The CDR3 is 14 residues long. V lost 6 bases to trimming and J lost 2 bases, with 12 bases between them. Germline V gene lookup returns CDR1 SGHVS and CDR2 FNYEAQ.